The 9 T cell receptor beta chains below come from one sample, sequenced in a study of blood T cell repertoires in COVID-19. Measured with immunoSEQ multiplex PCR; TCRdb has only the in-frame clones, and not every one. The sample records 250,000 to 300,000 clones, roughly 90% being singletons. Sequenced input: PBMCs or T cells enriched from blood (not recorded which). These receptors all stem from a young woman who had recovered from COVID-19.

This chain links TRBV3-1 (or the pseudogene TRBV3-2) with TRBJ2-3; the D is unclear. In germline, CDR1 is LGHDT, CDR2 YNNKEL (reference sequence). V was pared by 1 base and J by 2 bases, with 13 bases between. The CDR3 length is 16 residues. The CDR3 sequence is CASSQVTRQPTDTQYF. CDR3 nucleotide sequence: TGTGCCAGCAGCCAAGTGACGAGACAACCCACAGATACGCAGTATTTT.

The rearrangement links TRBV11-1 to TRBJ2-7; D is perhaps TRBD2 (5 bases). Per the germline V gene, CDR1 is SGHAT and CDR2 is FQDESV (reference sequence). V dropped 3 bases and J dropped 6 bases, with 12 bases sitting between them. The CDR3 is 13 amino acids. CDR3 nucleotide sequence: TGTGCCAGCAGCTTGGGGAGTCCGGGCGAGCAGTACTTC. Amino acid sequence: CASSLGSPGEQYF.

The J gene is TRBJ1-2, the V gene TRBV5-6; D perhaps matches TRBD1 (5 bases). The CDR3 has 16 amino acids. Trimming pared 4 bases from V and 0 bases from J, leaving 16 bases between. Germline loops: CDR1 SGHDT, CDR2 YYEEEE. The CDR3 region is CASSRTDSPANYGYTF. As DNA, the CDR3 is TGTGCCAGCAGCCGCACAGACAGTCCCGCTAACTATGGCTACACCTTC.

The J gene is TRBJ1-2, the V gene TRBV19; 9 nucleotides line up with TRBD1. The CDR3 spans 14 residues. Germline loops: CDR1 LNHDA, CDR2 SQIVND (reference sequence). V shed 8 bases, J shed 6 bases, and the junction held 10 bases outside the gene matches. The CDR3 DNA reads TGTGCCAGTCTGGACAGGGGCGTCTATCATGGCTACACCTTC. Protein product: CASLDRGVYHGYTF. The variable domain in full, completed from reference TRBV19 and TRBJ1-2, reads DGGITQSPKYLFRKEGQNVTLSCEQNLNHDAMYWYRQDPGQGLRLIYYSQIVNDFQKGDIAEGYSVSREKKESFPLTVTSAQKNPTAFYLCASLDRGVYHGYTFGSGTRLTVV.

The count of this clone is one. This rearrangement joins TRBV28 to TRBJ1-5; D is ambiguous. Trimming took 1 base from V and 5 from J, leaving 9 bases between them. The length of the CDR3 is 14 residues. The germline CDR1 and CDR2 sequences are MDHEN and SYDVKM. In DNA form, the CDR3 reads TGTGCCAGCAGTTTATCTCAGGCCGATCAGCCCCAGCATTTT. Protein sequence: CASSLSQADQPQHF.

The CDR3 nucleotides are TGCGCCAGCAGCTCGAGACAGGCGTCGCACTCCTACGAGCAGTACTTC. Amino acids: CASSSRQASHSYEQYF. The genes are TRBV4-1 and TRBJ2-7; possible D gene TRBD1, 6 bases. Germline assignment: CDR1 MGHRA and CDR2 YSYEKL. V shed 5 bases and J shed 0 bases, with 17 bases lying between them. The CDR3 loop spans 16 amino acids.

The rearrangement uses TRBV5-1 and TRBJ1-5; TRBD1 matches at 7 bases. Germline values: CDR1 SGHRS, CDR2 YFSETQ. V trimming: 2 bases; J trimming: 7 bases; junction bases outside the gene matches: 6. The CDR3 has 14 residues. The CDR3 sequence: CASSLGQGGQPQHF. CDR3 in DNA: TGCGCCAGCAGCTTAGGGCAGGGGGGCCAGCCCCAGCATTTT.

The chain recombines TRBV27 with TRBJ2-1; 10 bases agree with TRBD2. V gave up 4 bases and J gave up 5 bases; unmatched junction bases: 8. Germline-derived CDR1 and CDR2 are MNHEY and SMNVEV (reference sequence). This CDR3 has 16 amino acids. CDR3 region: CASSSLGLAANNEQFF. In DNA form, the CDR3 reads TGTGCCAGCAGTTCCTTAGGACTAGCGGCTAACAATGAGCAGTTCTTC.

This chain links TRBV27 with TRBJ1-1, with TRBD1 as a possible D gene (5 bases). Per germline, CDR1 MNHEY and CDR2 SMNVEV (reference sequence). The V end was cut by 3 bases, the J end by 13 bases, with 15 bases between. The CDR3 consists of 12 residues. This CDR3 reads CASSFRQGDLFF. For the CDR3, the DNA is TGTGCCAGCAGTTTCAGGCAGGGTGACCTTTTCTTT.